This T cell receptor (beta chain) was obtained from a study of T cell changes during pregnancy in multiple sclerosis. The V gene's germline CDR1 is LGHNA and CDR2 YSLEER. CDR3 length equals 15 residues. V lost 5 bases, J lost 1 base, and 7 bases stayed unmatched. Here immunoSEQ multiplex PCR was the method, and the copy in TCRdb shows in-frame clones only, minus some. This sample has about 49,000 clones, with roughly 92% found just once. The genes are TRBV4-3 and TRBJ1-2; TRBD1 matches 7 bases. The sample was CD4+ T cells from peripheral blood mononuclear cells, taken in the second trimester of pregnancy. The receptor's source is a female donor in good health, enrolled as a control in a pregnancy study. The CDR3 bases are TGCGCCAGCAGCAGACAGACAGGGAATAACTATGGCTACACCTTC. It translates to CASSRQTGNNYGYTF.